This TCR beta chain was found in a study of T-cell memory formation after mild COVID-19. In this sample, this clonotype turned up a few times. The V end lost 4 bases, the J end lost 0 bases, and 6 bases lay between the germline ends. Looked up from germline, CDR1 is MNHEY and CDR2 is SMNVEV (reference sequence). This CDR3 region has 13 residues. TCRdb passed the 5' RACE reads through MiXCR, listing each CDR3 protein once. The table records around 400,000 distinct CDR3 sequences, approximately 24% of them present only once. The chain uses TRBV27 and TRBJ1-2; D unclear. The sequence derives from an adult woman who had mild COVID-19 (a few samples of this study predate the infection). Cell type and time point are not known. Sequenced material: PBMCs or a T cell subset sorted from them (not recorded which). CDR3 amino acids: CASSSFTNYGYTF. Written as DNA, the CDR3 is TGTGCCAGCAGTTCGTTCACTAACTATGGCTACACCTTC.